What follows are 24 T cell receptor beta chains derived from one specimen sequenced in a study of T-cell reconstitution after alpha-beta-depleted transplantation in children. A library of TCRbeta sequences, prepared with unique molecular identifiers, was generated. One entry per CDR3 protein results from TCRdb running MiXCR on the PCR reads. The data show 200,000 to 250,000 distinct CDR3 sequences, approximately 8.4% seen once. The sample in question was PBMCs, mostly from graft donor cells, obtained 360 days after TCRalphabeta/CD19-depleted stem cell transplant. The receptors stem from a male patient aged 2 to 10 who had a stem cell transplant for acute myeloid leukemia, so the T cells may come from the graft donor.

This clonotype was counted at least ten times. The genes are TRBV7-9 and TRBJ1-1, with D hard to call. CDR1 is SEHNR, CDR2 FQNEAQ, per germline (reference sequence). Between the trimmed V and J ends, which lost 1 base and 11 bases, there was a span of 11 bases. The CDR3 is 12 residues long. CDR3 sequence: CASSLGSHWAFF. In DNA, the CDR3 is TGTGCCAGCAGCTTAGGGTCGCATTGGGCTTTCTTT.

The table lists this clonotype with a few counts. The chain uses TRBV29-1 and TRBJ2-7; TRBD1 agrees at 7 bases. V was pared by 6 bases and J by 2 bases, with 4 bases of the junction left unmatched. Germline CDR1 and CDR2: SQVTM and ANQGSEA. This CDR3 comprises 12 residues. The CDR3 bases are TGCAGCGTACGACAGGGCCCCTACGAGCAGTACTTC. Its protein is CSVRQGPYEQYF.

This clonotype was seen ten or more times. The CDR3 coding sequence is TGCGCCAGCAGCCCGGGAAAGGGAGGGAATCAGCCCCAGCATTTT. This translates into CASSPGKGGNQPQHF. The chain joins TRBV5-1 to TRBJ1-5; D call uncertain. With 4 bases removed from V and 4 bases from J, the gap between germline ends came to 15 bases. Looked up from germline, CDR1 is SGHRS and CDR2 is YFSETQ. The CDR3 loop spans 15 amino acids.

This clonotype was counted between two and nine times. The chain employs TRBV12-3 or TRBV12-4 and TRBJ2-4, with D perhaps matching TRBD1 (5 bases). Trimming removed 1 base from V and 4 bases from J, with 11 bases in between. The CDR3 has 15 residues. This chain's CDR3 is CASSLGGRVKNIQYF. For the CDR3, the DNA is TGTGCCAGCAGTTTAGGTGGCAGGGTGAAAAACATTCAGTACTTC.

This clonotype was picked up many times. The chain has TRBV12-3 or TRBV12-4 and TRBJ2-2; D may be TRBD1 (6 bases). V lost 2 bases, J lost 2 bases, and 12 bases lay in between. The CDR3 spans 16 residues. CDR3 DNA: TGTGCCAGCAGTTTAATGACAGGAGGTAACACCGGGGAGCTGTTTTTT. Amino acid sequence: CASSLMTGGNTGELFF.

CDR3 sequence: CASIVMDKRETQYF. The CDR3 nucleotides read TGTGCCAGCATCGTCATGGACAAGAGAGAGACCCAGTACTTC. The V call is TRBV5-6, the J call TRBJ2-5; D may be TRBD1 (5 bases). The V end was cut by 6 bases, the J end by 4 bases, with 16 bases between. The CDR3 sequence is 14 residues long. CDR1 SGHDT and CDR2 YYEEEE come from the germline V gene.

The chain links TRBV4-2 to TRBJ2-1; TRBD2 is a possible D gene (6 bases). The CDR3 totals 14 residues. V was shortened by 0 bases and J by 10 bases, with 13 bases between the two germline ends. Germline V gives CDR1 LGHNA, CDR2 YNFKEQ. The CDR3 loop reads CASSQDGVGGEQFF. The CDR3 coding sequence is TGTGCCAGCAGCCAAGATGGGGTGGGGGGAGAGCAGTTCTTC.

The rearrangement uses TRBV18 and TRBJ1-1, with D possibly TRBD1 on 6 matching bases. The V end lost 3 bases, the J end lost 4 bases, and 6 bases lay between the germline ends. CDR1 and CDR2 from the germline V gene are KGHSH and LQKENI. CDR3 length: 12 residues. The CDR3 protein is CASSPDSTEAFF. The CDR3, as DNA: TGTGCCAGCTCACCGGACAGCACTGAAGCTTTCTTT. The entire variable domain, with the rest obtained from reference TRBV18 and TRBJ1-1, is as follows: NAGVMQNPRHLVRRRGQEARLRCSPMKGHSHVYWYRQLPEEGLKFMVYLQKENIIDESGMPKERFSAEFPKEGPSILRIQQVVRGDSAAYFCASSPDSTEAFFGQGTRLTVV.

This clonotype was counted a few times. The chain couples TRBV5-5 to TRBJ1-6; D not certain. V was pared by 4 bases and J by 5 bases, with 13 bases between. The length of the CDR3 is 15 residues. Germline CDR1 and CDR2: SGHKS and YYEKEE (reference sequence). In DNA, the CDR3 is TGTGCCAGCAGCGTTGTGGGAATCAATAATTCACCCCTCCACTTT. Translation: CASSVVGINNSPLHF.

This clonotype was seen repeatedly, ten times or more. This chain connects TRBV5-4 to TRBJ2-3, with 7 bases lining up with TRBD2. The CDR3 loop spans 20 amino acids. Unmatched junction bases numbered 19, after V lost 0 bases and J lost 3 bases. Germline V gene lookup returns CDR1 SGHNT and CDR2 YYREEE (reference sequence). The CDR3 DNA sequence: TGTGCCAGCAGCTTGGCCGGGTGGACTAGTGGAGAGGGCGGGACAGATACGCAGTATTTT. It is translated as CASSLAGWTSGEGGTDTQYF.

The chain joins TRBV7-8 to TRBJ2-3, with TRBD2 matching 10 bases. The CDR3 extends over 18 amino acids. The V segment lost 3 bases and the J segment 2 bases; nucleotides outside the gene matches: 11. Per germline, CDR1 SGHVS and CDR2 FQNEAQ. This CDR3 reads CASSLFPSGSSITDTQYF. Here the CDR3 DNA reads TGTGCCAGCAGCTTGTTTCCTAGCGGGAGTTCCATCACAGATACGCAGTATTTT.

Ten or more counts support this clonotype. V usage is TRBV5-1 and J usage is TRBJ2-1; 7 bases line up with TRBD2. There are 16 residues in the CDR3. J gave up 2 bases and V 3 bases, and 8 bases lay outside the gene matches. From germline, CDR1 is SGHRS and CDR2 YFSETQ. The CDR3 here is CASSSYQAGTYNEQFF. Written as DNA, the CDR3 is TGCGCCAGCAGCTCATACCAAGCGGGGACCTACAATGAGCAGTTCTTC.

This CDR3 is CASSFPGGGYYGYTF. The DNA of the CDR3 is TGTGCCAGCAGTTTCCCCGGGGGCGGTTACTATGGCTACACCTTC. The V call is TRBV12-3 or TRBV12-4, the J call TRBJ1-2, with TRBD1 as a possible D gene (6 bases). Trimming stripped 3 bases from V and 3 bases from J, with 14 bases between. The CDR3 is 15 residues long.

This clonotype was recorded at least ten times. The rearrangement joins TRBV24-1 to TRBJ2-7; 8 nucleotides agree with TRBD1. In germline, CDR1 is KGHDR, CDR2 SFDVKD. This CDR3 is built from 16 residues. The V and J ends lost 3 bases and 3 bases, in that order; junction bases with no gene match: 9. The CDR3 DNA follows: TGTGCCACCAGTGATACCGGGACAGGAGAGTTCTACGAGCAGTACTTC. It is translated as CATSDTGTGEFYEQYF.

V and J are TRBV12-3 or TRBV12-4 and TRBJ2-2; 8 nucleotides agree with TRBD2. V dropped 6 bases and J dropped 2; count of bases not matched to a gene: 5. The CDR3 contains 15 residues. The CDR3 DNA is TGTGCCAGCAGATCGCGGGGGGCCAACACCGGGGAGCTGTTTTTT. Translation: CASRSRGANTGELFF.

This clonotype was counted between two and nine times. V and J are TRBV12-3 or TRBV12-4 and TRBJ2-1; 8 bases map to TRBD2. Trimming at V came to 3 bases and at J to 7 bases, leaving 11 bases not matched to a gene. This CDR3 is 16 amino acids long. CDR3 in amino acids: CASSFRKGLVNNEQFF. As DNA, the CDR3 is TGTGCCAGCAGTTTTCGAAAGGGACTAGTAAATAATGAGCAGTTCTTC.

Many counts were recorded for this clonotype. This chain uses TRBV5-5 with TRBJ1-3; no reliable D call. Trimming shortened V by 5 bases and J by 0 bases, and 9 bases separated the two germline ends. The CDR3 is made up of 14 amino acids. Germline V gives CDR1 SGHKS, CDR2 YYEKEE (reference sequence). CDR3: CASRSYSSGNTIYF. The DNA for the CDR3 is TGTGCCAGCAGATCCTATTCCTCTGGAAACACCATATATTTT.

This clonotype was counted ten times or more. V usage is TRBV6-5 and J usage is TRBJ2-1; 7 bases are a match to TRBD2. The V gene end was trimmed by 2 bases and the J gene end by 5 bases; junction bases not matched to a gene: 12. The CDR3 contains 17 residues. The germline CDR1 and CDR2 sequences are MNHEY and SVGAGI. CDR3 DNA: TGTGCCAGCAGTTACCAGTCTCTGGGCCTAGCGGACAATGAGCAGTTCTTC. Protein: CASSYQSLGLADNEQFF.

CDR3 nucleotides: TGTGCCAGCGGCCTAGCGGGGGCTGTCTCGGATGAGCAGTTCTTC. Encoded protein: CASGLAGAVSDEQFF. The chain couples TRBV12-3 or TRBV12-4 to TRBJ2-1, with 10 bases identical to TRBD2. CDR3 length equals 15 residues. The ends lost 8 bases at V and 8 bases at J; junction bases unmatched: 12.

CDR3: CASTTGGSPLHF. CDR3 nucleotide sequence: TGCGCCAGCACTACAGGGGGATCACCCCTCCACTTT. The chain combines TRBV4-1 with TRBJ1-6, with 8 bases fitting TRBD1. The CDR3 consists of 12 residues. Trimming took 7 bases from V and 10 from J; bases not matched to a gene: 3. CDR1 MGHRA and CDR2 YSYEKL come from the germline V gene.

For this clonotype: This may be a read error, as it is one base from a much larger clone. The genes are TRBV5-1 and TRBJ2-3, with a tentative D call TRBD1 (6 bases). In germline, CDR1 is SGHRS, CDR2 YFSETQ. This CDR3 has 16 amino acids. The CDR3 coding sequence is TGCGCCAGCCTTCCCGGGACATTTAGTCGCACAGATGCGCAGTATTTT. Translated, it gives CASLPGTFSRTDAQYF.

This clonotype occurred a few times. V is TRBV5-4 and J is TRBJ1-5, with no clear D. The V and J ends lost 3 bases and 0 bases respectively, with 10 bases between them. Germline V CDR1 and CDR2: SGHNT, YYREEE (reference sequence). This CDR3 is 15 amino acids long. CDR3 protein: CASSSGQVSNQPQHF. The CDR3 DNA is TGTGCCAGCAGCTCCGGGCAGGTTAGCAATCAGCCCCAGCATTTT.

The chain recombines TRBV12-5 with TRBJ1-2, with D unclear. This CDR3 has 16 residues. Germline CDR1 reads LGHNT; CDR2 reads FRNRAP. Deletions cut 1 base from V and 2 bases from J, with 14 bases between. The CDR3 bases are TGTGCTAGTGGTTTGGAAATAAGGGATCACAACTATGGCTACACCTTC. Amino acids: CASGLEIRDHNYGYTF. Drawing the rest from reference TRBV12-5 and TRBJ1-2, the complete variable domain is DARVTQTPRHKVTEMGQEVTMRCQPILGHNTVFWYRQTMMQGLELLAYFRNRAPLDDSGMPKDRFSAEMPDATLATLKIQPSEPRDSAVYFCASGLEIRDHNYGYTFGSGTRLTVV.

J is TRBJ2-7 and V is TRBV6-4; D could derive from TRBD1 or TRBD2 (5 bases each). The CDR3 loop spans 14 amino acids. Trimming cost V 6 bases and J 5 bases, with 17 bases left between them. Germline V gene sequence: CDR1 MRHNA, CDR2 SNTAGT. CDR3: CASRMGDRNHEQYV. The CDR3 nucleotides are TGTGCCAGCAGGATGGGGGATAGAAACCACGAGCAGTACGTC.